This T cell receptor (beta chain) was identified during a study of T-cell reconstitution after alpha-beta-depleted transplantation in children. Study findings and constraints: Recipient T cells and thymic progenitors that survived were the source of the high TCRbeta diversity seen at day 60 in some patients. Fresh T-cell production supplied most of the T-cell counts and diversity seen one year after transplant.

This clonotype was observed many times. The antigen is undetermined. Preparation of the TCRbeta library involved a method that used unique molecular identifiers. In TCRdb, the PCR reads were re-called with MiXCR into one record per CDR3 protein. The table lists some 300,000 distinct CDR3 sequences, around 7.1% of them singletons. Germline CDR1 MNHNS, CDR2 SASEGT. The CDR3 extends over 14 amino acids. Trimming took 5 bases from V and 0 from J, leaving 9 bases between them. This chain links TRBV6-1 with TRBJ2-3; D ambiguous. The origin of this receptor is a female patient aged 2-10 years who had a stem cell transplant for Fanconi anemia, so the T cells may come from the graft donor. Sequenced material: peripheral blood, taken 360 days after TCRalphabeta/CD19-depleted stem cell transplant. This CDR3 reads CASSRVPSTDTQYF. The CDR3 DNA reads TGTGCCAGCAGTCGTGTGCCTAGCACAGATACGCAGTATTTT.